The 25 T cell receptor beta chains reported below all come from one sample, sequenced in a study of control samples from healthy donors and cancer patients (dated by TCRdb to 2020 to 2022). The receptor library was made with the immunoSEQ multiplex PCR assay. TCRdb stores this immuneACCESS table with in-frame sequences only. Part of the clones is absent; in the studies checked, under half of the shortfall reflects unresolved V genes, and no reason is known for the rest. Here the sample has about 76,000 clones; around 90% occur a single time. The top ten constitute 9.5% of the sample. The material sequenced was PBMCs. These receptors were taken from a woman in her fifties or sixties with colorectal cancer.

A few counts support this clone. The J gene is TRBJ1-2, the V gene TRBV3-1 (or the pseudogene TRBV3-2); D is unresolved. V was clipped by 3 bases and J by 4 bases, with 15 bases between them. CDR1 and CDR2 from the germline V gene are LGHDT and YNNKEL (reference sequence). This CDR3 comprises 15 residues. The CDR3 spells CASSQKPGGVYGYTF. The CDR3 DNA is TGTGCCAGCAGCCAGAAGCCCGGCGGTGTCTATGGCTACACCTTC.

The V gene is TRBV4-3, the J gene TRBJ1-5; tentative D call: TRBD1 (6 bases). Trimming shortened V by 0 bases and J by 9 bases, and 9 bases separated the two germline ends. Per the germline V gene, CDR1 is LGHNA and CDR2 is YSLEER. The CDR3 totals 13 residues. The CDR3 region is CASSQEGAGPQHF. The CDR3 nucleotides read TGCGCCAGCAGCCAAGAGGGGGCTGGGCCCCAGCATTTT.

This chain connects TRBV19 to TRBJ1-6; D not certain. V lost 7 bases and J lost 6, with 16 bases in between. In germline, CDR1 is LNHDA, CDR2 SQIVND (reference sequence). CDR3 size: 15 residues. The CDR3 is CASTMSSGFNSPLHF. CDR3 sequence (DNA): TGTGCCAGTACCATGTCTTCGGGGTTTAATTCACCCCTCCACTTT.

This clone was seen just once. The chain employs TRBV24-1 and TRBJ2-3, with D uncertain. This CDR3 is built from 12 residues. The germline V gene encodes CDR1 KGHDR and CDR2 SFDVKD. Trimming removed 3 bases from V and 6 bases from J, with 6 bases in between. As DNA, the CDR3 is TGTGCCACCAGTGATCTTGGGGATACGCAGTATTTT. Its protein is CATSDLGDTQYF.

V and J are TRBV30 and TRBJ1-6; TRBD1 agrees at 7 bases. V dropped 0 bases and J dropped 7; count of bases not matched to a gene: 6. There are 15 residues in the CDR3. CDR1 is GTSNPN and CDR2 is SVGIG in the germline V gene (reference sequence). CDR3 coding DNA: TGTGCCTGGAGTGTCGCAGGGGACAGCAATTCACCCCTCCACTTT. Translated: CAWSVAGDSNSPLHF.

V is TRBV19 and J is TRBJ1-1, with D hard to call. The CDR3 contains 13 residues. Trimming left V 3 bases short and J 7 bases short, with 12 bases between. Looked up from germline, CDR1 is LNHDA and CDR2 is SQIVND (reference sequence). The CDR3 sequence: CASSIGWRGEAFF. As DNA, the CDR3 is TGTGCCAGTAGTATCGGATGGAGAGGTGAAGCTTTCTTT.

The chain links TRBV5-1 to TRBJ2-2; D possibly corresponds to TRBD1 (5 bases). This CDR3 has 15 residues. Trimming shortened V by 4 bases and J by 4 bases, and 14 bases separated the two germline ends. The germline V gene encodes CDR1 SGHRS and CDR2 YFSETQ. The CDR3 nucleotides read TGCGCCAGCAGCGAAGGGGCGAGGAGCACCGGGGAGCTGTTTTTT. It is translated as CASSEGARSTGELFF.

This chain uses TRBV4-1 with TRBJ2-1; D tentatively fits TRBD1 or TRBD2 (6 bases each). Germline CDR1 and CDR2: MGHRA and YSYEKL. V shed 3 bases and J shed 10 bases, with 13 bases lying between them. This CDR3 comprises 13 residues. CDR3 protein: CASSHGGGKEQFF. CDR3 nucleotides: TGCGCCAGCAGCCACGGAGGGGGTAAAGAGCAGTTCTTC.

The genes are TRBV12-5 and TRBJ2-7, with D tentatively TRBD1 (6 bases). The CDR3 has 14 amino acids. V lost 1 base and J lost 6, with 13 bases in between. CDR1 and CDR2 (germline): LGHNT, FRNRAP. The CDR3 sequence: CASGLGDNIPEQYV. CDR3 DNA sequence: TGTGCTAGTGGTTTGGGGGACAATATTCCCGAGCAGTACGTC.

V gene TRBV15 combines with J gene TRBJ1-1; the match to TRBD1 covers 8 bases. Losses at the gene ends were 0 bases for V and 1 base for J; bases not matched to a gene: 1. Germline assignment: CDR1 LNHNV and CDR2 YYDKDF (reference sequence). The CDR3 loop spans 15 amino acids. The CDR3 coding sequence is TGTGCCACCAGCAGAGAGACAGGGGCGAACACTGAAGCTTTCTTT. Translated: CATSRETGANTEAFF.

The chain links TRBV19 to TRBJ1-4; D gene uncertain. This CDR3 contains 12 residues. The germline V gene has CDR1 LNHDA and CDR2 SQIVND (reference sequence). Trimming left V 5 bases short and J 8 bases short, with 9 bases between. The CDR3 region is CASSSRIEKLFF. The DNA of the CDR3 is TGTGCCAGTAGTTCGAGAATAGAAAAACTGTTTTTT.

This clone was counted once. V and J are TRBV7-2 and TRBJ2-2; 15 bases line up with TRBD2. The CDR3 length is 19 residues. CDR1 and CDR2 (germline): SGHTA, FQGNSA. The V and J ends lost 4 bases and 3 bases, in that order; junction bases with no gene match: 9. CDR3 DNA sequence: TGTGCCAGCAGCTCCTCCAGGACTAGCGGGGGGGCCTACACCGGGGAGCTGTTTTTT. It is translated as CASSSSRTSGGAYTGELFF.

V and J are TRBV10-3 and TRBJ2-6; no reliable D call. Per the germline V gene, CDR1 is ENHRY and CDR2 is SYGVKD. The V and J ends lost 6 bases and 2 bases respectively, with 8 bases between them. The CDR3 length is 14 residues. Here the CDR3 DNA reads TGTGCCATCAGCCCAAAGGCTGGGGCCAACGTCCTGACTTTC. It translates to CAISPKAGANVLTF.

The chain has TRBV7-9 and TRBJ2-1; 9 bases align to TRBD1. V trimming: 4 bases; J trimming: 7 bases; junction bases outside the gene matches: 5. The length of the CDR3 is 14 residues. In germline, CDR1 is SEHNR, CDR2 FQNEAQ (reference sequence). The CDR3 DNA reads as TGTGCCAGCAGCTCAGACAGGGGGGGAAATGAGCAGTTCTTC. Translated, it gives CASSSDRGGNEQFF.

The V and J genes are TRBV30 and TRBJ1-6, with D maybe TRBD1 (5 bases). Germline V gene data show CDR1 as GTSNPN and CDR2 as SVGIG (reference sequence). The V and J ends lost 5 bases and 0 bases respectively, with 11 bases between them. The CDR3 extends over 15 amino acids. This CDR3 is CAWRGKRSYNSPLHF. As DNA, the CDR3 is TGTGCCTGGCGGGGGAAACGCTCCTATAATTCACCCCTCCACTTT.

The chain uses TRBV6-6 and TRBJ1-2, with 11 bases aligning to TRBD1. This CDR3 spans 14 amino acids. The V and J ends lost 2 bases and 5 bases, in that order; junction bases with no gene match: 1. Germline-derived CDR1 and CDR2 are MNHNY and SVGAGI (reference sequence). In DNA, the CDR3 is TGTGCCAGCAGTTACGGGACAGGGGGATATGGCTACACCTTC. Protein sequence: CASSYGTGGYGYTF.

The V and J genes are TRBV7-9 and TRBJ1-5, with TRBD1 matching 7 bases. The CDR3 spans 15 residues. Germline V lookup: CDR1 SEHNR, CDR2 FQNEAQ (reference sequence). V was clipped by 1 base and J by 9 bases; unmatched bases: 9. In nucleotides, the CDR3 is TGTGCCAGCAGCTTAGGGCAGGGGGTAGATCCGCCCCAGCATTTT. This sequence encodes CASSLGQGVDPPQHF. Looking up the rest from reference TRBV7-9 and TRBJ1-5 gives the full variable domain: DTGVSQNPRHKITKRGQNVTFRCDPISEHNRLYWYRQTLGQGPEFLTYFQNEAQLEKSRLLSDRFSAERPKGSFSTLEIQRTEQGDSAMYLCASSLGQGVDPPQHFGDGTRLSIL.

This clone was counted a single time. The genes are TRBV2 and TRBJ1-1; D ambiguous. Germline loops: CDR1 SNHLY, CDR2 FYNNEI. V was shortened by 6 bases and J by 1 base, with 12 bases between the two germline ends. The CDR3 length is 14 residues. CDR3 sequence (DNA): TGTGCCAGCAGCGTCGGTAACGAGAACACTGAAGCTTTCTTT. It codes for CASSVGNENTEAFF.

The chain combines TRBV2 with TRBJ1-1, with 8 bases fitting TRBD1. This CDR3 region has 12 residues. Germline V gene sequence: CDR1 SNHLY, CDR2 FYNNEI. V was pared by 8 bases and J by 7 bases, with 6 bases of the junction left unmatched. This CDR3 is CASLGQGLEAFF. The CDR3 coding sequence is TGTGCCAGCCTCGGACAGGGACTTGAAGCTTTCTTT.

The genes are TRBV18 and TRBJ2-3, with no clear D. This CDR3 is 13 amino acids long. With 5 bases removed from V and 5 bases from J, the gap between germline ends came to 11 bases. Germline V lookup: CDR1 KGHSH, CDR2 LQKENI. The CDR3 bases are TGTGCCAGCTCATCGTCATCGGGAGATACGCAGTATTTT. Amino acids: CASSSSSGDTQYF.

The chain couples TRBV19 to TRBJ1-5; D is uncertain. The V end lost 5 bases, the J end lost 0 bases, and 5 bases lay between the germline ends. This CDR3 comprises 13 residues. From germline, CDR1 is LNHDA and CDR2 SQIVND (reference sequence). The chain's CDR3 is CASSGDSNQPQHF. The CDR3 bases are TGTGCCAGTAGTGGGGATAGCAATCAGCCCCAGCATTTT.

The sample holds one count of this clone. The chain employs TRBV2 and TRBJ2-2; the match to TRBD1 covers 9 bases. Losses at the gene ends were 6 bases for V and 4 bases for J; bases not matched to a gene: 3. The length of the CDR3 is 14 residues. Germline loops: CDR1 SNHLY, CDR2 FYNNEI. The chain's CDR3 is CASSGQGSTGELFF. The CDR3 DNA reads as TGTGCCAGCAGCGGACAGGGGAGCACCGGGGAGCTGTTTTTT.

The chain employs TRBV5-1 and TRBJ2-2; D gene uncertain. Germline V gives CDR1 SGHRS, CDR2 YFSETQ. Trimming pared 0 bases from V and 5 bases from J, leaving 5 bases between. There are 13 residues in the CDR3. The CDR3 here is CASSLGGTGELFF. CDR3 DNA: TGCGCCAGCAGCTTGGGGGGAACCGGGGAGCTGTTTTTT.

The rearrangement uses TRBV6-6 and TRBJ2-7; weak D call: TRBD1 (6 bases). The CDR3 covers 12 residues. With 6 bases removed from V and 9 bases from J, the gap between germline ends came to 15 bases. The germline gives CDR1 MNHNY, CDR2 SVGAGI (reference sequence). The CDR3 sequence is CASSPTGLGQYV. DNA for the CDR3: TGTGCCAGCAGCCCTACAGGGTTGGGGCAGTACGTC.

This chain joins TRBV19 and TRBJ2-5, with D perhaps matching TRBD1 (6 bases). CDR1 and CDR2 from the germline V gene are LNHDA and SQIVND (reference sequence). The CDR3 consists of 15 residues. Trimming took 6 bases from V and 3 from J, leaving 17 bases between them. The CDR3: CASSTRDKKKETQYF. The CDR3 bases are TGTGCCAGTAGCACCCGGGACAAAAAAAAAGAGACCCAGTACTTC.